The clone carrying this TCR beta chain showed up just once. The antigen remains unidentified. This record comes from a study of T cells after yellow fever vaccination. Overall study context: The SMART-Seq v4 Ultra Low Input method served to prepare the low-cell-number fractions.

Study-wide points: Among primary-vaccination clones, most reappeared after the booster, at around 97% for CD4 and 88% for CD8. It was a weaker secondary response, yet one that peaked faster, at day 5 versus 15.

TCRdb re-called the 5' RACE reads with MiXCR, one entry per CDR3 protein. In the table there are about 350,000 distinct CDR3 sequences, around 8.1% of which are singletons. This receptor was identified in a man aged 18 to 30 who received the YFV17D yellow fever vaccine. This sample comprised PBMCs, obtained approximately 40 days after the first yellow fever vaccination.

The CDR3 reads CASSLSPSGGGKETQYF. CDR3 nucleotide sequence: TGTGCCAGCAGCTTAAGTCCTAGCGGGGGGGGAAAAGAGACCCAGTACTTC. The chain links TRBV7-3 to TRBJ2-5; TRBD2 matches at 12 bases. Germline values: CDR1 SGHTA, CDR2 FQGTGA. The CDR3 loop spans 17 amino acids. V lost 1 base to trimming and J lost 3 bases; unmatched junction nucleotides: 6.